Following are 21 T cell receptor beta chains from one sample sequenced in a study of blood T cell repertoires in COVID-19. Sequenced by immunoSEQ multiplex PCR; TCRdb stores in-frame clones only, minus some. The table has more than 95,000 clones, 65% to 80% seen once; the top ten hold 19%. The specimen sequenced was peripheral blood. These receptors came from a woman aged 65 to 85 with acute or convalescent COVID-19.

The chain is built from TRBV24-1 and TRBJ2-1; weak D call: TRBD2 (7 bases). Trimming stripped 6 bases from V and 5 bases from J, with 13 bases between. Germline V gives CDR1 KGHDR, CDR2 SFDVKD. This CDR3 has 14 amino acids. Here the CDR3 reads CATSRGADNNEQFF. In nucleotides, the CDR3 is TGTGCCACCAGTCGGGGGGCGGATAACAATGAGCAGTTCTTC.

This sequence joins TRBV6-4 and TRBJ2-1; perhaps TRBD1 as D (6 bases). The germline V and J ends were trimmed by 4 bases and 9 bases, with 16 bases remaining between them. Germline V lookup: CDR1 MRHNA, CDR2 SNTAGT. This CDR3 has 14 amino acids. The CDR3, as DNA: TGTGCCAGCAGTGTCTTGTCAGGGGAAAGTGAGCAGTTCTTC. Its translation: CASSVLSGESEQFF.

The rearrangement links TRBV6-2 or TRBV6-3 to TRBJ2-3; maybe TRBD2 (5 bases). Germline values: CDR1 MNHEY, CDR2 SVGEGT. Trimming pared 4 bases from V and 4 bases from J, leaving 9 bases between. CDR3 length equals 13 residues. DNA for the CDR3: TGTGCCAGCAGTTCCCATAGCGCAGATACGCAGTATTTT. It translates to CASSSHSADTQYF.

This clone was picked up a small number of times. This chain uses TRBV7-9 with TRBJ2-2; the D gene is possibly TRBD2 (7 bases). V dropped 6 bases and J dropped 5 bases, with 19 bases sitting between them. The CDR3 is made up of 16 amino acids. Per germline, CDR1 SEHNR and CDR2 FQNEAQ (reference sequence). The CDR3 loop is CASRSTQGRETGELFF. The CDR3 bases are TGTGCCAGCAGGTCGACCCAGGGGAGGGAGACCGGGGAGCTGTTTTTT.

This clone was picked up a small number of times. This chain uses TRBV6-6 with TRBJ1-5; D may be TRBD1 (5 bases). Germline V gene sequence: CDR1 MNHNY, CDR2 SVGAGI (reference sequence). CDR3 length: 13 amino acids. CDR3 loop: CATRGGENQPQHF. The CDR3 coding sequence is TGTGCGACCCGTGGGGGGGAAAATCAGCCCCAGCATTTT.

This clone occurred a few times. The chain recombines TRBV4-1 with TRBJ2-5, with 13 bases matching TRBD2. The germline V gene has CDR1 MGHRA and CDR2 YSYEKL. Trimming at V came to 1 base and at J to 5 bases, leaving 10 bases not matched to a gene. This CDR3 has 18 residues. CDR3 coding DNA: TGCGCCAGCAGCCAAGGGTATACTAGCGGGAGGGTGCAGGAGACCCAGTACTTC. The encoded protein is CASSQGYTSGRVQETQYF.

The rearrangement joins TRBV18 to TRBJ1-6; D remains unclear. The CDR3 extends over 18 amino acids. The germline V and J ends were trimmed by 1 base and 0 bases, with 13 bases remaining between them. Germline assignment: CDR1 KGHSH and CDR2 LQKENI. The CDR3 DNA reads as TGTGCCAGCTCACCACTTTCGCTGGAGAGCTCCTATAATTCACCCCTCCACTTT. It encodes CASSPLSLESSYNSPLHF.

The chain links TRBV7-9 to TRBJ1-1, with D hard to call. CDR1 is SEHNR, CDR2 FQNEAQ, per germline (reference sequence). Trimming cost V 1 base and J 8 bases, with 20 bases left between them. The CDR3 contains 16 residues. The CDR3 protein is CASSLGFGEKPVEAFF. CDR3 DNA: TGTGCCAGCAGCTTAGGTTTCGGGGAAAAGCCTGTAGAAGCTTTCTTT.

This clone was picked up one time. The chain couples TRBV7-2 to TRBJ2-3, with 9 bases lining up with TRBD2. The CDR3 has 16 amino acids. Germline V gene sequence: CDR1 SGHTA, CDR2 FQGNSA. V was pared by 6 bases and J by 4 bases, with 11 bases of the junction left unmatched. For the CDR3, the DNA is TGTGCCAGCAGTTTCAGCGGGGGGCTCTCCCCAGATACGCAGTATTTT. It specifies CASSFSGGLSPDTQYF.

The chain couples TRBV5-1 to TRBJ2-1; 10 bases agree with TRBD2. This CDR3 has 16 amino acids. The V and J ends lost 0 bases and 7 bases, in that order; junction bases with no gene match: 7. Germline V lookup: CDR1 SGHRS, CDR2 YFSETQ. The CDR3 coding sequence is TGCGCCAGCAGCTTGGCTGCCAGCGGGGGGGTGAATGAGCAGTTCTTC. This translates into CASSLAASGGVNEQFF.

This clone came up a few times. The chain is built from TRBV11-2 and TRBJ2-7; D remains unclear. Trimming removed 5 bases from V and 0 bases from J, with 14 bases in between. Germline-derived CDR1 and CDR2 are SGHAT and FQNNGV. The CDR3 length is 15 residues. CDR3 amino acids: CASSLSPRISYEQYF. Written as DNA, the CDR3 is TGTGCCAGCAGCCTAAGCCCCAGGATCTCCTACGAGCAGTACTTC.

The rearrangement joins TRBV18 to TRBJ1-1; possible D gene TRBD1, 6 bases. The V gene lost 1 base and the J gene lost 7 bases, with 10 bases spanning the gap. The CDR3 runs to 13 residues. CDR1 and CDR2 (germline): KGHSH, LQKENI. CDR3 sequence: CASSPRQELEAFF. In DNA, the CDR3 is TGTGCCAGCTCACCACGACAGGAGCTTGAAGCTTTCTTT. The entire variable domain, with the rest obtained from reference TRBV18 and TRBJ1-1, is as follows: NAGVMQNPRHLVRRRGQEARLRCSPMKGHSHVYWYRQLPEEGLKFMVYLQKENIIDESGMPKERFSAEFPKEGPSILRIQQVVRGDSAAYFCASSPRQELEAFFGQGTRLTVV.

This clone was observed many times. The chain is built from TRBV27 and TRBJ1-1; 8 positions agree with TRBD1. The CDR3 loop spans 14 amino acids. The germline V gene has CDR1 MNHEY and CDR2 SMNVEV (reference sequence). V trimming: 3 bases; J trimming: 10 bases; junction bases outside the gene matches: 10. CDR3 DNA: TGTGCCAGCAGTTTCCGAGGACAGGGCAGTAGAGCTTTCTTT. Its translation is CASSFRGQGSRAFF.

This clone appeared a single time. V usage is TRBV6-1 and J usage is TRBJ1-6; tentatively, D is TRBD1 (6 bases). The length of the CDR3 is 18 residues. CDR1 and CDR2 (germline): MNHNS, SASEGT. Between the trimmed V and J ends, which lost 4 bases and 0 bases, there was a span of 16 bases. The CDR3 sequence: CASSAQLTGSSYNSPLHF. The CDR3 DNA is TGTGCCAGCAGTGCCCAGCTAACAGGGAGCTCCTATAATTCACCCCTCCACTTT.

This clone was seen ten or more times. This chain joins TRBV21-1 and TRBJ1-2; TRBD1 is the table's D call and was not checked against the DNA. TRBV21-1 is tagged as a pseudogene. The CDR3 spans 16 residues. CDR3 coding DNA: TGTGCCAGCAGCAAGCGACTCAGGGCCCGTCCCTATGGCTACACCTTC. Protein sequence: CASSKRLRARPYGYTF.

This rearrangement joins TRBV18 to TRBJ1-1, with 8 bases aligning to TRBD1. In germline, CDR1 is KGHSH, CDR2 LQKENI. This CDR3 contains 15 residues. V was pared by 3 bases and J by 7 bases, with 10 bases of the junction left unmatched. As DNA, the CDR3 is TGTGCCAGCTCACCCCAGACAGGGGTTATCATTGAAGCTTTCTTT. Protein: CASSPQTGVIIEAFF.

The CDR3 region has the DNA TGTGCCAGCAGCCGAAATCTAGCGGGGGACCCCCCGGGGGAGCTGTTTTTT. Its protein product is CASSRNLAGDPPGELFF. This chain joins TRBV11-2 and TRBJ2-2, with TRBD2 matching 10 bases. Germline lookup yields CDR1 SGHAT and CDR2 FQNNGV. The CDR3 sequence is 17 residues long. V trimming: 5 bases; J trimming: 8 bases; junction bases outside the gene matches: 14.

Worth noting for this clone: The junction differs from germline at one of its ends, possibly a read error. The V gene is TRBV5-1, the J gene TRBJ2-7; 8 nucleotides align to TRBD2. CDR1 and CDR2 (germline): SGHRS, YFSETQ. The CDR3 consists of 16 residues. Here the CDR3 reads CPSLSGWGGRGGQQYF. The CDR3 region has the DNA TGCCCCAGCTTGAGCGGTTGGGGGGGCCGGGGGGGGCAGCAGTACTTC.

V and J are TRBV14 and TRBJ2-1; 9 nucleotides agree with TRBD2. The CDR3 runs to 17 residues. Trimming cost V 1 base and J 4 bases; bases outside gene matches: 8. Germline loops: CDR1 SGHDN, CDR2 FVKESK. CDR3 bases: TGTGCCAGCAGCCAAGGAATAGCGGGGGACATGTACAATGAGCAGTTCTTC. Its protein product is CASSQGIAGDMYNEQFF.

This chain uses TRBV6-6 with TRBJ1-3, with D perhaps matching TRBD1 (5 bases). Per germline, CDR1 MNHNY and CDR2 SVGAGI (reference sequence). The CDR3 consists of 16 residues. V gave up 2 bases and J gave up 0 bases, with 11 bases separating them. The CDR3 loop is CASSYATESSGNTIYF. The DNA for the CDR3 is TGTGCCAGCAGTTACGCGACAGAGAGCTCTGGAAACACCATATATTTT.

V usage is TRBV9 and J usage is TRBJ2-1; D remains unclear. CDR3 length equals 12 residues. The V gene's germline CDR1 is SGDLS and CDR2 YYNGEE. V dropped 3 bases and J dropped 5 bases, with 6 bases sitting between them. CDR3 sequence reads: CASSGLNNEQFF. CDR3 coding DNA: TGTGCCAGCAGCGGGCTCAACAATGAGCAGTTCTTC.